Listed here is a single TCR beta chain. Its cognate antigen is unknown. The entry originates in a study of shared clonotypes between healthy human individuals. Study background: Donors consisted of two women and three men between 18 and 49. Study-wide results and limits: For naive CD4 cells, approximately 4.7% of clonotypes were shared across a few donors.

Naive CD8 cells were CD45RO-negative, positively selected for CCR7, excluding terminally differentiated effector memory CD45RA+ cells. Germline CDR1 reads MNHEY; CDR2 reads SMNVEV (reference sequence). The CDR3 contains 14 residues. The ends lost 11 bases at V and 5 bases at J; junction bases unmatched: 9. Genomic DNA (from each subset) was split evenly across several immunoSEQ plates. Authors' processing steps: Junction-only sequences without quality scores were provided by ImmunoSEQ, so filtering was different. Here immunoSEQ multiplex PCR was the method, and the copy in TCRdb shows in-frame clones only, minus some. V, J and clone size were drawn from that table, and D and trimming were deduced from the DNA. The sample includes about 680,000 clones, about 90% seen only once; the top ten take 24%.

The TCR comes from a young man in good health. The sequenced sample was naive CD8+ T cells sorted from blood. This sequence joins TRBV27 and TRBJ2-2; 9 bases fit TRBD1. CDR3 bases: TGTGCCGTCGGGGGGACAGGGTGGACCGGGGAGCTGTTTTTT. It is translated as CAVGGTGWTGELFF.